Included here is one T cell receptor (beta chain) sequence, with context. Its antigen is not known. The data belong to a study of PD-1 blockade in mismatch repair-deficient tumors. CDR3 length: 13 amino acids. The ends lost 10 bases at V and 4 bases at J; junction bases unmatched: 6. Germline V gene sequence: CDR1 MDHEN, CDR2 SYDVKM. The data were produced by immunoSEQ multiplex PCR, yet TCRdb's version contains in-frame clones alone and is incomplete. The data hold 14,000 or so clones, with about nine tenths observed a single time. Sample time point: identical roughly eleven-day culture without peptide (control).

This material consisted of cells cultured in vitro, taken from a patient treated with pembrolizumab. This sequence joins TRBV28 and TRBJ2-2; 7 bases are shared with TRBD1. This receptor was taken from an adult with mismatch repair-deficient cancer. The CDR3 is CAIPDRSTGELFF. The CDR3 bases are TGTGCCATCCCGGACAGGTCCACCGGGGAGCTGTTTTTT.